Listed below are T cell receptor beta chains from one sample, sequenced in a study of T cells in Graves' hyperthyroidism and ophthalmopathy. A single record per CDR3 protein comes from TCRdb applying MiXCR to the multiplex PCR reads. The sample has some 740,000 distinct CDR3 sequences, 12% to 15% seen once. The specimen sequenced was blood. These receptors were obtained from a woman aged 18-29 years with Graves' hyperthyroidism. CDR3s leave out the opening cysteine and the closing phenylalanine or tryptophan. Only part of the rows carry a size: once, few, many, or a class if the clone is expanded.

clone size	V gene	CDR3 protein
many	TRBV29-1	SVRTGGSYGYT
NA	TRBV20-1	SARDRLAVYEQY
many	TRBV7-8	ASSKGIGLAVTSEQF
many	TRBV30	AWSLAGVSYEQY
many	TRBV20-1	SAKWGQDEAF
many	TRBV7-9	ASSSPPGSEQF
few	TRBV19	ASSIGQGVVSYEQY
NA	TRBV9	ASSVLQGDETQY
many	TRBV24-1	ATSDLPRGQGGQPQH
NA	TRBV20-1	SAPGRGLMNTEAF
NA	TRBV12-3/TRBV12-4	ASSLRGGGNQETQY
NA	TRBV7-8	ASSLSPLRGDRGYEQY
many	TRBV25-1	ASTAAGAHDEQF
many	TRBV29-1	SVEGGAGVTYNEQF
few	TRBV6-1	ASSRVTSGSWGETQY
few	TRBV4-1	ASSPLGTGSDQPQH
many	TRBV7-2	ASSHLPQPKRKYNEQF
many	TRBV2	ASQENMNTEAF
many	TRBV30	AWSVFWTSGTYNEQF
many	TRBV20-1	SALLRGGTDTQY
few	TRBV6-9	ASSYFQGGPIKYGYT
many	TRBV5-1	ASSLTLGTSHNEQF
NA	TRBV20-1	SATSGGNQPQH
many	TRBV11-2	ASSPGISGNEQF
NA	TRBV20-1	SARIAVAGGDEQF
few	TRBV30	AWDAGLTADTQY
many	TRBV7-2	ASSRGGGSGYT
few	TRBV6-1	ASSSWTSGVYNEQF
few	TRBV7-9	ASSSNPIHEQY
NA	TRBV27	ASSPWTGEEQY
many	TRBV11-2	ASSSRPSSYNEQF
many	TRBV5-8	ASSWGGPSSYEQY
many	TRBV2	ASSDPLGSSQETQY
NA	TRBV5-1	ASSGQGAHYGYT
NA	TRBV13	ASSAGGPTGYLVYNEQF
many	TRBV18	ASSLTEKTETGELF
NA	TRBV18	ASSPHRQVGSTEAF
many	TRBV12-3/TRBV12-4	ASSLPQSADRGTEAF
few	TRBV19	ASSSGQKSSTEAF
NA	TRBV12-3/TRBV12-4	ASSFLVGGELF
many	TRBV9	ASSVGRYTEAF
NA	TRBV20-1	SAPLPRSSNQPQH